This T cell receptor beta chain derives from a study of metastatic and nonmetastatic thyroid tumors. Across the study: Samples came from malignant and benign thyroid patients, and repertoires were compared across blood and tumor or nodule tissue. Study-wide results and caveats: The study reportedly found significantly higher TCR beta diversity in malignant thyroid tumors than benign nodules, in blood and tumor.

Deletions cut 0 bases from V and 3 bases from J, with 9 bases between. CDR1 SQVTM and CDR2 ANQGSEA come from the germline V gene. The CDR3 is made up of 13 amino acids. Authors' analysis steps: Variation in CDR3 across clinicopathological groups served as the basis for constructing a distant-metastasis classifier in papillary thyroid cancer. TCRdb re-called clones via MiXCR from the PCR reads. For this entry, the V and J calls and clone size follow TCRdb and not the study's own pipeline. Among 14,000 to 15,000 clones listed, about 3.5% were seen once. With regard to this clone: What it binds is not known.

All patients were untreated before thyroid surgery. V usage is TRBV29-1 and J usage is TRBJ2-7; perhaps TRBD1 as D (5 bases). The sequence was collected from a female donor with papillary thyroid cancer or a benign thyroid nodule (not recorded which). Some clones in this sample may be carry-over from other donors' samples. Sequenced input: tumor tissue. This CDR3 is CSVEDGQGYEQYF. CDR3 coding DNA: TGCAGCGTTGAAGATGGGCAGGGCTACGAGCAGTACTTC.